This T cell receptor (beta chain) came from a study of blood T cell repertoires in COVID-19. Background on the study: Samples came from the United States, Italy and Spain, spanning acute and convalescent COVID-19. Nucleic acid was either cDNA or gDNA, and it came from T cells, B-cell-depleted T cells, or PBMCs.

This clone has a single count. Original analysis: Counts of nucleated cells, estimated from reference gene primer amplification, were obtained. The method was immunoSEQ multiplex PCR; TCRdb's version includes in-frame clones alone and lacks a portion of them. That table gives V, J and clone size, and the DNA gave D and trimming. The table lists about 270,000 clones, 84% of them singletons. Trimming pared 5 bases from V and 6 bases from J, leaving 13 bases between. Germline assignment: CDR1 LNHNV and CDR2 YYDKDF (reference sequence). The CDR3 is 14 amino acids. Specimen: peripheral blood. The chain joins TRBV15 to TRBJ2-2, with D maybe TRBD1 (6 bases). The TCR sequence derives from a human donor in a cohort sampled during active COVID-19. The CDR3: CATSSLGAAGELFF. The CDR3 nucleotides read TGTGCCACCAGCTCCTTGGGGGCCGCCGGGGAGCTGTTTTTT.